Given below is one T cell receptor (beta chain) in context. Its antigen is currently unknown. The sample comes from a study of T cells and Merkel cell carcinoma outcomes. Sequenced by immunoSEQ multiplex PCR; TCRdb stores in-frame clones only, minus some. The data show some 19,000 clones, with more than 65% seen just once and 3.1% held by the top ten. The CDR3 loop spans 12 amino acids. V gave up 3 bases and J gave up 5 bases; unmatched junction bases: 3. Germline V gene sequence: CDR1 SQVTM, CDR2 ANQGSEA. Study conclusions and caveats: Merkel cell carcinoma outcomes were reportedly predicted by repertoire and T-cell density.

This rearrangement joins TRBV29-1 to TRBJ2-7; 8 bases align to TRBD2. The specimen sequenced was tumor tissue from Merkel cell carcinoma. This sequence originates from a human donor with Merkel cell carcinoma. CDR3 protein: CSVDSGSDEQYF. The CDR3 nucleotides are TGCAGCGTTGACAGCGGGAGCGACGAGCAGTACTTC.